This record looks at one T cell receptor beta chain sequence and its context. Its antigen is not known. This entry is derived from a study of shared clonotypes between healthy human individuals. The CDR3 extends over 15 amino acids. Germline lookup yields CDR1 MDHEN and CDR2 SYDVKM. Findings and caveats of the study: When compared with the clonotypes that were shared by all four sorted-subset donors, the non-shared clonotypes turned out to have lower generation probabilities.

The method was immunoSEQ multiplex PCR; TCRdb's version includes in-frame clones alone and lacks a portion of them. The sample has around 2.5 million clones, more than 85% seen once. Sample: naive CD4+ T cells from PBMCs. Sample subset: CD45RA+ positively selected. This clonotype was obtained from a man aged 18 to 29 in good health. Some clones in this sample may be carry-over from other donors' samples. This chain links TRBV28 with TRBJ2-5; 11 positions agree with TRBD2. The DNA end is more similar to TRBJ2-7, so the J call may be wrong. The CDR3 DNA reads as TGTGCCAGCAGTATACTAGCGGGAGCCCTATACGAGCAGTACTTC. Translated, it gives CASSILAGALYEQYF.